These 8 T cell receptor beta chains were all obtained from the same sample, sequenced in a study of blood T cells in healthy people across ages. Combining a sample-barcoded 5' primer with a J-beta primer mix, a second PCR ran for roughly 7 to 12 cycles. TCRdb ran MiXCR on the 5' RACE reads and lists one entry per CDR3 protein. The sample has some 1.1 million distinct CDR3 sequences, 35% to 45% seen once; the top ten hold 13%. The sample comprised blood. These receptors were taken from a man aged 18 to 29 in good health.

The chain couples TRBV4-2 to TRBJ2-1; TRBD2 aligns across 12 bases. The V gene's germline CDR1 is LGHNA and CDR2 YNFKEQ. This CDR3 is 15 amino acids long. V lost 4 bases and J lost 8; bases outside the gene matches: 6. CDR3 residues: CASSLLAGGDDEQFF. CDR3 bases: TGTGCCAGCAGCCTACTAGCGGGGGGTGATGATGAGCAGTTCTTC.

In its sample, this clonotype was seen a few times. The J gene is TRBJ1-1, the V gene TRBV6-5; D might be TRBD1 (5 bases). V lost 1 base and J 3 bases, leaving 21 bases between the germline ends. This CDR3 is built from 18 residues. CDR1 is MNHEY, CDR2 SVGAGI, per germline. CDR3 in DNA: TGTGCCAGCAGTTACTGTCGCGGGAAAGGGGATTGTTACACTGAAGCTTTCTTT. It encodes CASSYCRGKGDCYTEAFF.

The chain uses TRBV29-1 and TRBJ2-3; 7 nucleotides agree with TRBD1. Looked up from germline, CDR1 is SQVTM and CDR2 is ANQGSEA. The CDR3 sequence is 14 residues long. J lost 2 bases, V lost 7 bases, and 9 bases had no gene match. Here the CDR3 DNA reads TGCAGCGACGCCCGGGACAGCAACACAGATACGCAGTATTTT. It specifies CSDARDSNTDTQYF.

V is TRBV6-6 and J is TRBJ1-5; D ambiguous. The CDR3 length is 15 residues. V dropped 2 bases and J dropped 6 bases, with 14 bases sitting between them. Germline V gene lookup returns CDR1 MNHNY and CDR2 SVGAGI (reference sequence). CDR3 DNA: TGTGCCAGCAGTTACGCTCTCCCACTGGGTCAGCCCCAGCATTTT. Amino acid sequence: CASSYALPLGQPQHF.

CDR3 bases: TGTGCCAGCAGTTTAGAGGGACAGGGGGCGACGAGTTATGGCTACACCTTC. Its protein is CASSLEGQGATSYGYTF. The chain joins TRBV28 to TRBJ1-2; 12 bases are shared with TRBD1. The junction had 9 bases not matched to a gene; V was cut back by 2 bases and J by 5 bases. The CDR3 is made up of 17 amino acids. CDR1 is MDHEN, CDR2 SYDVKM, per germline.

To note about this clonotype: One junction end does not reproduce the germline sequence, and a read error may be involved. V gene TRBV3-1 combines with J gene TRBJ2-2; tentative D call: TRBD2 (5 bases). This CDR3 has 13 residues. Germline V lookup: CDR1 LGHDT, CDR2 YNNKEL (reference sequence). The CDR3 DNA sequence: TGTACCAGCAGCCAGATCGGGGCCGGGGAGCTGTTTTTT. Translation: CTSSQIGAGELFF.

The chain recombines TRBV7-6 with TRBJ1-2; perhaps TRBD1 as D (6 bases). The V end was cut by 5 bases, the J end by 3 bases, with 16 bases between. The germline gives CDR1 SGHVS, CDR2 FNYEAQ. The CDR3 length is 15 residues. This chain's CDR3 is CASSPKPQGYYGYTF. The DNA for the CDR3 is TGTGCCAGCAGCCCTAAACCCCAGGGGTACTATGGCTACACCTTC. The full variable domain, rest sourced from reference TRBV7-6 and TRBJ1-2, is GAGVSQSPRYKVTKRGQDVALRCDPISGHVSLYWYRQALGQGPEFLTYFNYEAQQDKSGLPNDRFSAERPEGSISTLTIQRTEQRDSAMYRCASSPKPQGYYGYTFGSGTRLTVV.

The V call is TRBV3-1, the J call TRBJ2-1; TRBD1 aligns across 7 bases. V shed 1 base, J shed 4 bases, and the junction held 4 bases outside the gene matches. The length of the CDR3 is 15 residues. Germline loops: CDR1 LGHDT, CDR2 YNNKEL (reference sequence). For the CDR3, the DNA is TGTGCCAGCAGCCAAGGGTCCAGGGGGTACAATGAGCAGTTCTTC. Translation gives CASSQGSRGYNEQFF.